The 18 T cell receptor beta chains below were found in one sample sequenced in a study of T cell repertoires in cytomegalovirus infection. Each CDR3 protein is one row after TCRdb ran MiXCR on the reads. This sample has 150,000 to 200,000 distinct CDR3 sequences, with roughly a fifth found just once. The sequenced material came from PBMCs. These receptors all stem from a human donor in good health (CMV status not recorded). Some clones in this sample may be carry-over from other donors' samples.

This clonotype was found many times. The V gene is TRBV7-6, the J gene TRBJ2-7, with a possible D match to TRBD1 (6 bases). Trimming removed 5 bases from V and 4 bases from J, with 15 bases in between. Germline assignment: CDR1 SGHVS and CDR2 FNYEAQ. The CDR3 is made up of 14 amino acids. Written as DNA, the CDR3 is TGTGCCAGCAGCCTTGTGACAGGCCCTTACGAGCAGTACTTC. Its protein is CASSLVTGPYEQYF. The variable domain in full, with the rest retrieved from reference TRBV7-6 and TRBJ2-7, is GAGVSQSPRYKVTKRGQDVALRCDPISGHVSLYWYRQALGQGPEFLTYFNYEAQQDKSGLPNDRFSAERPEGSISTLTIQRTEQRDSAMYRCASSLVTGPYEQYFGPGTRLTVT.

This chain joins TRBV20-1 and TRBJ1-6; D perhaps matches TRBD1 (6 bases). CDR1 and CDR2 from the germline V gene are DFQATT and SNEGSKA (reference sequence). Trimming left V 4 bases short and J 5 bases short, with 12 bases between. The CDR3 totals 14 residues. CDR3 in DNA: TGCAGTGCTAAAGGGGGGGTGGATAATTCACCCCTCCACTTT. Translating gives CSAKGGVDNSPLHF.

This clonotype has more than one count but fewer than ten. The V and J genes are TRBV19 and TRBJ1-5; D remains ambiguous. The CDR3 is 14 residues long. Germline loops: CDR1 LNHDA, CDR2 SQIVND (reference sequence). The ends were cut back, 1 base at V and 3 bases at J, with 7 bases in the middle. The CDR3 sequence is CASSIAQSNQPQHF. The CDR3 bases are TGTGCCAGTAGTATAGCTCAGTCCAATCAGCCCCAGCATTTT.

This clonotype showed up many times. J is TRBJ1-3 and V is TRBV7-2; D uncertain. CDR1 is SGHTA and CDR2 is FQGNSA in the germline V gene. The CDR3 has 14 residues. With 3 bases removed from V and 0 bases from J, the gap between germline ends came to 6 bases. The CDR3 protein is CASSFYSSGNTIYF. The CDR3 DNA reads TGTGCCAGCAGCTTTTACAGCTCTGGAAACACCATATATTTT. Looking up the rest from reference TRBV7-2 and TRBJ1-3 gives the full variable domain: GAGVSQSPSNKVTEKGKDVELRCDPISGHTALYWYRQSLGQGLEFLIYFQGNSAPDKSGLPSDRFSAERTGGSVSTLTIQRTQQEDSAVYLCASSFYSSGNTIYFGEGSWLTVV.

The chain links TRBV19 to TRBJ2-2; 10 bases map to TRBD1. The CDR3 runs 18 residues. The V segment lost 7 bases and the J segment 2 bases; nucleotides outside the gene matches: 13. Germline-derived CDR1 and CDR2 are LNHDA and SQIVND (reference sequence). The CDR3 loop is CASTRDRGRRTNTGELFF. CDR3 in DNA: TGTGCCAGTACCCGGGACAGGGGACGTCGAACCAACACCGGGGAGCTGTTTTTT.

The chain combines TRBV19 with TRBJ1-6; 7 bases fit TRBD1. The CDR3 contains 17 residues. The V gene's germline CDR1 is LNHDA and CDR2 SQIVND (reference sequence). J gave up 1 base and V 4 bases, and 7 bases lay outside the gene matches. In nucleotides, the CDR3 is TGTGCCAGTAGTAAGGGGGCTGGAGTGTCCTATAATTCACCCCTCCACTTT. Encoded protein: CASSKGAGVSYNSPLHF.

There are a few counts of this clonotype. The gene calls are TRBV11-2 and TRBJ2-1, with 8 bases fitting TRBD2. Per the germline V gene, CDR1 is SGHAT and CDR2 is FQNNGV. The ends lost 0 bases at V and 4 bases at J; junction bases unmatched: 8. The CDR3 runs 17 residues. CDR3 in amino acids: CASSLDRDSGAYNEQFF. The CDR3 DNA follows: TGTGCCAGCAGCTTAGATAGGGATAGCGGGGCATACAATGAGCAGTTCTTC.

This clonotype was recorded many times. The chain carries TRBV12-3 or TRBV12-4 and TRBJ2-1, with 10 bases fitting TRBD1. This CDR3 contains 16 residues. The trim removed 3 bases at V and 5 bases at J, leaving 7 bases unmatched. CDR3 residues: CASSFTAGQGHNEQFF. In DNA form, the CDR3 reads TGTGCCAGCAGTTTTACAGCGGGACAGGGGCACAATGAGCAGTTCTTC.

The chain uses TRBV5-1 and TRBJ2-1; D is undetermined. The germline CDR1 and CDR2 sequences are SGHRS and YFSETQ. V dropped 5 bases and J dropped 2 bases, with 5 bases sitting between them. This CDR3 is 12 amino acids long. The CDR3 reads CASRGAYNEQFF. CDR3 coding DNA: TGCGCCAGCAGAGGCGCCTACAATGAGCAGTTCTTC.

This clonotype was counted ten times or more. The V call is TRBV7-3, the J call TRBJ2-2; D ambiguous. Trimming shortened V by 2 bases and J by 6 bases, and 7 bases separated the two germline ends. The CDR3 consists of 13 residues. Germline lookup yields CDR1 SGHTA and CDR2 FQGTGA. CDR3 amino acids: CASSLYTAGELFF. The CDR3, as DNA: TGTGCCAGCAGCTTATACACGGCCGGGGAGCTGTTTTTT.

Ten or more counts support this clonotype. This rearrangement joins TRBV7-2 to TRBJ2-7; D gene uncertain. V was pared by 2 bases and J by 6 bases, with 17 bases between. CDR3 length: 15 residues. Per germline, CDR1 SGHTA and CDR2 FQGNSA. CDR3 in amino acids: CASSLQPASVVEQYF. The CDR3 bases are TGTGCCAGCAGCTTACAGCCTGCCTCCGTGGTCGAGCAGTACTTC.

This clonotype was observed a few times. The V gene is TRBV3-1, the J gene TRBJ2-7; tentatively, D is TRBD2 (5 bases). This CDR3 is 14 amino acids long. The germline V gene has CDR1 LGHDT and CDR2 YNNKEL (reference sequence). V was cut by 1 base and J by 2 bases, with 9 bases left in between. The CDR3 loop reads CASSQGTEAYEQYF. The CDR3, as DNA: TGTGCCAGCAGCCAAGGGACGGAGGCCTACGAGCAGTACTTC.

The gene calls are TRBV10-3 and TRBJ2-5; the D gene is possibly TRBD2 (5 bases). V shed 8 bases and J shed 5 bases, with 12 bases lying between them. The CDR3 runs 12 residues. CDR1 and CDR2 from the germline V gene are ENHRY and SYGVKD. In DNA, the CDR3 is TGTGCCATCGGACTGTCCTTGGAGACCCAGTACTTC. Protein: CAIGLSLETQYF.

In this sample, this clonotype turned up a few times. The gene calls are TRBV12-3 or TRBV12-4 and TRBJ1-2; 7 bases are shared with TRBD1. The CDR3 totals 13 residues. V lost 6 bases, J lost 4 bases, and 5 bases stayed unmatched. The DNA of the CDR3 is TGTGCCAGCAGGGCGGGACAGACCTATGGCTACACCTTC. It specifies CASRAGQTYGYTF.

This chain links TRBV6-1 with TRBJ1-1, with D uncertain. Trimming removed 7 bases from V and 1 base from J, with 13 bases in between. The CDR3 is 14 amino acids. Germline V gives CDR1 MNHNS, CDR2 SASEGT. CDR3 protein: CASKSGPANTEAFF. In DNA form, the CDR3 reads TGTGCCAGCAAGAGTGGACCCGCGAACACTGAAGCTTTCTTT.

This clonotype was detected ten times or more. This rearrangement joins TRBV7-8 to TRBJ1-3; maybe TRBD1 (6 bases). From germline, CDR1 is SGHVS and CDR2 FQNEAQ. This CDR3 comprises 16 residues. Trimming removed 5 bases from V and 1 base from J, with 15 bases in between. The CDR3 DNA reads as TGTGCCAGCAGCCTAAACCGGGGGCTATCTGGAAACACCATATATTTT. Its protein is CASSLNRGLSGNTIYF.

The genes are TRBV7-2 and TRBJ2-5, with D possibly TRBD1 on 5 matching bases. V lost 2 bases and J 3 bases, leaving 7 bases between the germline ends. Germline V lookup: CDR1 SGHTA, CDR2 FQGNSA. The CDR3 extends over 13 amino acids. Here the CDR3 reads CASSLSREETQYF. The CDR3 region has the DNA TGTGCCAGCAGCTTAAGCAGGGAAGAGACCCAGTACTTC.

A few counts support this clonotype. The gene calls are TRBV11-3 and TRBJ2-1, with a possible D match to TRBD1 (5 bases). V was pared by 4 bases and J by 8 bases, with 9 bases between. The CDR3 runs 12 residues. Per germline, CDR1 SGHNT and CDR2 YENEEA. CDR3 region: CASSSQGDEQFF. The CDR3 bases are TGTGCCAGCAGCTCGCAGGGTGATGAGCAGTTCTTC.